These T cell receptor beta chains were read from a single sample in a study of blood T cell repertoires in COVID-19. Generated by immunoSEQ multiplex PCR, the TCRdb table keeps only in-frame clones and is missing some. Found here are fewer than 250,000 clones, approximately 79% of them singletons; the top ten hold around 11%. Source material: peripheral blood. The origin of the receptors is a woman between 45 and 60 years old with acute or convalescent COVID-19. The CDR3 runs from the conserved cysteine through the conserved F or W. D genes are given only for firm matches. Not every row has a clone size; where given, it reads once, few, many or a size class.

d_call cdr3_length j_call clone_size v_call cdr3_aa cdr3_nt
NA 15 TRBJ2-7 few TRBV13 CASSSRRQGGYEQYF TGTGCCAGCAGCTCCCGCAGACAGGGAGGTTACGAGCAGTACTTC
NA 13 TRBJ1-6 NA TRBV18 CASSPEKNSPLHF TGTGCCAGCTCACCAGAGAAGAATTCACCCCTCCACTTT
NA 15 TRBJ1-1 NA TRBV28 CASSLLGRLGTEAFF TGTGCCAGCAGTTTATTGGGCAGGTTAGGCACTGAAGCTTTCTTT
TRBD1 13 TRBJ1-2 NA TRBV7-9 CASSLDRVNGYTF TGTGCCAGCAGCCTCGACAGGGTGAATGGCTACACCTTC
NA 13 TRBJ2-7 NA TRBV11-2 CASSFGGSYEQYF TGTGCCAGCAGCTTCGGAGGGTCCTACGAGCAGTACTTC
NA 15 TRBJ2-1 NA TRBV14 CASSQSPAGANEQFF TGTGCCAGCAGCCAGAGCCCGGCGGGGGCGAATGAGCAGTTCTTC
TRBD2 17 TRBJ2-2 NA TRBV5-1 CASSWGPSGGTTGELFF TGCGCCAGCAGCTGGGGCCCTAGCGGGGGGACAACCGGGGAGCTGTTTTTT
TRBD2 19 TRBJ2-5 once TRBV30 CAWSWGRIAGAPHQETQYF TGTGCCTGGAGCTGGGGAAGAATAGCGGGAGCCCCCCACCAAGAGACCCAGTACTTC
NA 17 TRBJ2-2 NA TRBV5-8 CASSPRLGLTNTGELFF TGTGCCAGCAGCCCCCGTCTTGGACTGACGAACACCGGGGAGCTGTTTTTT
NA 13 TRBJ2-7 NA TRBV6-6 CASTKTLDYEQYF TGTGCCAGCACTAAGACCCTAGACTACGAGCAGTACTTC
NA 13 TRBJ1-1 NA TRBV19 CASSIFGGTEAFF TGTGCCAGTAGTATTTTCGGGGGCACTGAAGCTTTCTTT
NA 14 TRBJ2-7 NA TRBV11-2 CASSLDHTSYEQYF TGTGCCAGCAGCTTAGACCACACAAGCTACGAGCAGTACTTC
TRBD2 13 TRBJ2-7 NA TRBV2 CATWGRATYEQYF TGTGCCACCTGGGGGAGGGCGACCTACGAGCAGTACTTC
TRBD2 15 TRBJ2-1 once TRBV9 CASSDLGTNGNEQFF TGTGCCAGCAGCGACCTGGGGACTAACGGGAATGAGCAGTTCTTC
NA 15 TRBJ1-6 NA TRBV6-5 CASSPRGTFGSPLHF TGTGCCAGCAGTCCCCGTGGGACATTCGGTTCACCCCTCCACTTT
TRBD2 15 TRBJ2-7 NA TRBV7-2 CASSLRKRGDYEQYF TGTGCCAGCAGCTTAAGAAAGCGGGGGGACTACGAGCAGTACTTC
NA 13 TRBJ1-2 NA TRBV28 CASTSGGTYGYTF TGTGCCAGCACCTCGGGGGGGACCTATGGCTACACCTTC
NA 13 TRBJ1-5 NA TRBV30 CAWALQGSQPQHF TGTGCCTGGGCTTTACAGGGAAGTCAGCCCCAGCATTTT
TRBD1 16 TRBJ2-3 NA TRBV6-6 CASSYPTGQGGDTQYF TGTGCCAGCAGTTACCCAACGGGACAGGGTGGAGATACGCAGTATTTT
NA 17 TRBJ2-3 NA TRBV3-1/TRBV3-2 CASSQISGSGVTDTQYF TGTGCCAGCAGCCAGATATCGGGTAGCGGCGTAACAGATACGCAGTATTTT
NA 15 TRBJ2-7 NA TRBV7-9 CASSLAGTAAYEQYF TGTGCCAGCAGCTTAGCTGGGACTGCAGCCTACGAGCAGTACTTC
TRBD1 13 TRBJ1-1 NA TRBV18 CASSPSLDREAFF TGTGCCAGCTCACCGTCCTTGGACAGGGAAGCTTTCTTT
TRBD1 17 TRBJ1-6 NA TRBV6-1 CASSELTGSSYNSPLHF TGTGCCAGCAGTGAGCTGACAGGGAGCTCCTATAATTCACCCCTCCACTTT
TRBD2 15 TRBJ2-1 NA TRBV28 CAINGGRAMGNEQFF TGTGCCATCAACGGAGGGAGGGCGATGGGGAATGAGCAGTTCTTC
NA 13 TRBJ1-2 NA TRBV7-2 CASSPSSGYGYTF TGTGCCAGCAGCCCCTCCTCGGGCTATGGCTACACCTTC
TRBD2 16 TRBJ2-7 NA TRBV7-6 CASSLLAGKSSYEQYF TGTGCCAGCAGCCTCCTAGCGGGAAAGAGCTCCTACGAGCAGTACTTC
TRBD2 12 TRBJ2-1 NA TRBV19 CASSIVAGEQFF TGTGCCAGTAGTATTGTAGCGGGAGAGCAGTTCTTC
NA 16 TRBJ2-7 NA TRBV5-1 CASSFNREGPTYEQYF TGCGCCAGCAGCTTTAACAGGGAAGGTCCTACCTACGAGCAGTACTTC
TRBD2 16 TRBJ2-1 NA TRBV9 CASSVGGAGGSNEQFF TGTGCCAGCAGCGTAGGAGGAGCGGGGGGCTCTAATGAGCAGTTCTTC
NA 15 TRBJ1-5 NA TRBV18 CASSLLQGGDQPQHF TGTGCCAGCTCACTACTCCAGGGAGGGGATCAGCCCCAGCATTTT
NA 13 TRBJ2-5 NA TRBV7-2 CASSLGLSETQYF TGTGCCAGCAGCTTAGGGCTTAGCGAGACCCAGTACTTC
TRBD2 18 TRBJ2-3 NA TRBV20-1 CSASGLAGGKYSTDTQYF TGCAGTGCTAGTGGACTAGCGGGGGGAAAATATAGCACAGATACGCAGTATTTT
TRBD2 15 TRBJ2-3 once TRBV19 CASSRTSEVTDTQYF TGTGCCAGTAGCCGTACTAGCGAGGTCACAGATACGCAGTATTTT
TRBD1 15 TRBJ1-1 NA TRBV28 CASSPGTGKVAEAFF TGTGCCAGCAGTCCCGGGACAGGGAAGGTCGCTGAAGCTTTCTTT
TRBD1 15 TRBJ2-3 NA TRBV6-5 CASSRDRGAQNAQYF TGTGCCAGCAGTCGGGACAGGGGGGCTCAGAATGCGCAGTATTTT
TRBD1 13 TRBJ1-3 NA TRBV28 CASVQGAGNTIYF TGTGCCAGCGTTCAGGGGGCTGGAAACACCATATATTTT
TRBD2 16 TRBJ2-2 NA TRBV27 CASSQLAGGFTGELFF TGTGCCAGCAGTCAACTAGCGGGAGGATTCACCGGGGAGCTGTTTTTT
NA 14 TRBJ2-3 NA TRBV5-4 CASSFRASVNTQYF TGTGCCAGCAGCTTCAGGGCTAGCGTGAATACGCAGTATTTT
NA 15 TRBJ1-4 NA TRBV6-5 CASSRLRAANEKLFF TGTGCCAGCAGTCGCTTGAGGGCTGCTAATGAAAAACTGTTTTTT
NA 16 TRBJ1-2 NA TRBV4-1 CASSQDQAGLGYGYTF TGCGCCAGCAGCCAAGATCAGGCAGGGCTCGGCTATGGCTACACCTTC
TRBD2 24 TRBJ2-5 NA TRBV9 CASSANLSIRGLAWFPGAQETQYF TGTGCCAGCAGCGCCAATCTTTCCATCCGGGGACTAGCTTGGTTCCCCGGGGCCCAAGAGACCCAGTACTTC
NA 15 TRBJ2-7 NA TRBV30 CAWNPGGQGTYEQYF TGTGCCTGGAACCCTGGCGGGCAGGGGACCTACGAGCAGTACTTC
TRBD1 15 TRBJ1-1 few TRBV19 CASSITGVWNTEAFF TGTGCCAGTAGTATCACAGGGGTCTGGAACACTGAAGCTTTCTTT
NA 16 TRBJ1-2 once TRBV11-2 CASSSWPRGKDYGYTF TGTGCCAGCAGCTCATGGCCGCGGGGAAAGGACTATGGCTACACCTTC
TRBD1 18 TRBJ2-7 NA TRBV4-1 CASSQPGQGNPFAYEQYF TGCGCCAGCAGCCAGCCGGGACAGGGGAATCCTTTTGCCTACGAGCAGTACTTC
TRBD1 15 TRBJ1-4 NA TRBV6-5 CASSYGDREGEKLFF TGTGCCAGCAGTTACGGGGACAGGGAGGGTGAAAAACTGTTTTTT